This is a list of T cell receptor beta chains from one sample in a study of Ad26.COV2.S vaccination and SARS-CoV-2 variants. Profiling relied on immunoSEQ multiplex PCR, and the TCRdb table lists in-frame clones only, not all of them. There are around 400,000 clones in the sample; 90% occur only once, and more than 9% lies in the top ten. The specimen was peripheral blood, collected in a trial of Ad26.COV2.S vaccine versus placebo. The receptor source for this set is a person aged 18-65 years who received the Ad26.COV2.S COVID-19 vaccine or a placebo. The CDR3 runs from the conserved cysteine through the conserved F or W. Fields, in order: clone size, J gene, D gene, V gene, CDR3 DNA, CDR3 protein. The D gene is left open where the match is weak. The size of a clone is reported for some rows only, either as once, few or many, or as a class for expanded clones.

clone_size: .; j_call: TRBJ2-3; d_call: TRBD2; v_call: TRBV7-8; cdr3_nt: TGTGCCAGCAGCTTACCGAGGACTAGCGGGAATCTCCCAGATACGCAGTATTTT; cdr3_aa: CASSLPRTSGNLPDTQYF
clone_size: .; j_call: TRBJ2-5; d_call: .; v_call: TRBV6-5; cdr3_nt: TGTGCCAGCCGAATAGGGGGTCGGGAGACCCAGTACTTC; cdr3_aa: CASRIGGRETQYF
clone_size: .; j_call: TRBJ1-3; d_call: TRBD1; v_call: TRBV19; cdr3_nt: TGTGCCAGTACCAGGACAGGGTCCGGAAACACCATATATTTT; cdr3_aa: CASTRTGSGNTIYF
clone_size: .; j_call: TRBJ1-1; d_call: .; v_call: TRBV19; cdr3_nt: TGTGCCAGTAGTATCTCGAAGAACACTGAAGCTTTCTTT; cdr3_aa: CASSISKNTEAFF
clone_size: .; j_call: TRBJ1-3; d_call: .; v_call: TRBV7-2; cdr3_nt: TGTGCCAGCAGCGAGGACGGATATCCTGGAAACACCATATATTTT; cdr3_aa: CASSEDGYPGNTIYF
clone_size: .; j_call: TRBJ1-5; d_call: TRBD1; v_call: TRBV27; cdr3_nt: TGTGCCAGCAGTCCGGGGACAGGTAGGCAGCCCCAGCATTTT; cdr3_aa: CASSPGTGRQPQHF
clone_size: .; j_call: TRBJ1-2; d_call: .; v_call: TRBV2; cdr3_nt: TGTGCCAGCAAATCGGGACAACTTAACTATGGCTACACCTTC; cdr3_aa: CASKSGQLNYGYTF
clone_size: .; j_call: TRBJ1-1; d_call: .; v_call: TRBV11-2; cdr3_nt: TGTGCCAGCAGCTTAGAGGTGAACACTGAAGCTTTCTTT; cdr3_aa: CASSLEVNTEAFF
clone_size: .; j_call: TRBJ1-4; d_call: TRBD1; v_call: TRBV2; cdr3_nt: TGTGCCTTACAGGACAGGGGGGATGAAAAACTGTTTTTT; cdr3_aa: CALQDRGDEKLFF
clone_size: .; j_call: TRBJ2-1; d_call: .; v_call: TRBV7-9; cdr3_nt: TGTGCCAGCAGCGGGAGCGGGTCCTACAATGAGCAGTTCTTC; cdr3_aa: CASSGSGSYNEQFF
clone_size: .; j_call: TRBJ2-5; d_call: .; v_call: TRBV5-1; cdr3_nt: TGCGCCAGCAGCTTCTCCAGGGGGGAGACCCGGTACTTC; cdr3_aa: CASSFSRGETRYF
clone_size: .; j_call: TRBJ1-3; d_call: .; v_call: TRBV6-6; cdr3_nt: TGTGCCAGCAGACGACAGAATTCGGGTTTATCTGGAAACACCATATATTTT; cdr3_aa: CASRRQNSGLSGNTIYF
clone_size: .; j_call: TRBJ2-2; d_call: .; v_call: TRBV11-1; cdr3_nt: TGTGCCAGCGCTACCACAGGGCTAGTCGGGGAGCTGTTTTTT; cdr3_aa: CASATTGLVGELFF
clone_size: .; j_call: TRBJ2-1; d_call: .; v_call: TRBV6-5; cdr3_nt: TGTGCCAGCAGTTACGGAGGGGAGCGGTTCTTC; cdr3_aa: CASSYGGERFF
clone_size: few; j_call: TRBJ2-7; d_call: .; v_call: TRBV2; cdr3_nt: TGTGCCAGCAGTGAAGCGCTTCGGAATAAGCAGTACTTC; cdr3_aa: CASSEALRNKQYF
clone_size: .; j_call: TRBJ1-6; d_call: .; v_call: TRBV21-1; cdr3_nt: TGTGCCAGCAGCTTAGAGGGGACAGGGGCATATAATTCACCCCTCCACTTT; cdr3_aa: CASSLEGTGAYNSPLHF
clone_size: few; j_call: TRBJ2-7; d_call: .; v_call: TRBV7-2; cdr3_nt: TGTGCCAGCAGCTTAGGTCCACCTCCCTACGAGCAGTACTTC; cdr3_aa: CASSLGPPPYEQYF
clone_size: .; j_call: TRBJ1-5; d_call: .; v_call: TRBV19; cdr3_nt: TGTGCCAGTAGTAAGGGCAGGGGTGTAAGTCAGCCCCAGCATTTT; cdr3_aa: CASSKGRGVSQPQHF
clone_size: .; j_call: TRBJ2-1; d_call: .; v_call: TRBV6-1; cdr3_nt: TGTGCCAGCAGTGAATTTTGGCAGGGCTTTGATGAGCAGTTCTTC; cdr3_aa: CASSEFWQGFDEQFF
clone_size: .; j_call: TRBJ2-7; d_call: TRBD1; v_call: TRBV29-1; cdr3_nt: TGCAGCGTGGGGGGGACAGGGCGAGAGCAGTACTTC; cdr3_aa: CSVGGTGREQYF
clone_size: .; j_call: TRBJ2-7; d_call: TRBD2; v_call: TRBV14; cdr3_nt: TGTGCCAGCAGCCGGGGAGGGTCCGGCGGAGGTAAATCCTACGAGCAGTACTTC; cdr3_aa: CASSRGGSGGGKSYEQYF
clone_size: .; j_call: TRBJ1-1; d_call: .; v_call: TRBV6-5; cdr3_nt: TGTGCCAGCAGTTACTCTGGGGGGAACACTGAAGCTTTCTTT; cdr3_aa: CASSYSGGNTEAFF
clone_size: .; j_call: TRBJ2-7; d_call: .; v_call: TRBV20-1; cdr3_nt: TGCAGTGCTAGTTCACCGATAAGCTCCTACGAGCAGTACTTC; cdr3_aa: CSASSPISSYEQYF
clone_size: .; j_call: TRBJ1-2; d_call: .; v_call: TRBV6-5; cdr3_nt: TGTGCCAGCAGCGTTAGGACACCCTTCTATGGCTACACCTTC; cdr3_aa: CASSVRTPFYGYTF
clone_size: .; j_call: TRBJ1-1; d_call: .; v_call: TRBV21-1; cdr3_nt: TGTGCCAGCAGCAAAGCACCCACGCGGCGCTGCAGGGACACTGAAGCTTTCTTT; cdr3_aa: CASSKAPTRRCRDTEAFF
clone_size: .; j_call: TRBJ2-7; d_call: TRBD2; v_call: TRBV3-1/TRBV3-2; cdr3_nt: TGTGCCAGCAGCCAACGGGGGCCGGGAGGGCCGTCCTACGAGCAGTACTTC; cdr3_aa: CASSQRGPGGPSYEQYF
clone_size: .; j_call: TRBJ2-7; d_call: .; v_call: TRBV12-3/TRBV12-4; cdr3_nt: TGTGCCAGCAGACCGGGCTCCTACGAGCAGTACTTC; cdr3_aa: CASRPGSYEQYF
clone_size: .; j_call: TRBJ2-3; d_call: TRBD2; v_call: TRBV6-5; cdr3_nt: TGTGCCAGCAGTTGGGGGAGCGGGAACACAGATACGCAGTATTTT; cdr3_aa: CASSWGSGNTDTQYF
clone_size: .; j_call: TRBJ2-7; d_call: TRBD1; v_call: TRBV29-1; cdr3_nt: TGCAGCGTTGAAAATCTGGGACAGGGGAACAACTACGAGCAGTACTTC; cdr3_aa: CSVENLGQGNNYEQYF
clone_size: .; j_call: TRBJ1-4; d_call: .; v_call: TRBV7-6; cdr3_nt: TGTGCCAGCAGCCCCCGAGGGTCGGAAAAACTGTTTTTT; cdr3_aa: CASSPRGSEKLFF
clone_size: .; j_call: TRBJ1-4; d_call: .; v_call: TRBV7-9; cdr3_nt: TGTGCCAGCATGGGGCGTGAAAAACTGTTTTTT; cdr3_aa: CASMGREKLFF
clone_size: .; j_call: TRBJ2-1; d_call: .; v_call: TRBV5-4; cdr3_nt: TGTGCCAGCAGCTCCTCCCAACCAAGTTACAATGAGCAGTTCTTC; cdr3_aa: CASSSSQPSYNEQFF
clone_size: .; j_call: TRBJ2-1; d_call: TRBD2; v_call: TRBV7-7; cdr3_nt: TGTGCCAGCAGCTCCACTGCTAGCGGGAGCCCAAATGAGCAGTTCTTC; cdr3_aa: CASSSTASGSPNEQFF
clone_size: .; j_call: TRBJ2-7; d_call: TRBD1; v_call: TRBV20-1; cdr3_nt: TGCAGTGCAAACAGGGGTTACGAGCAGTACTTC; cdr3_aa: CSANRGYEQYF
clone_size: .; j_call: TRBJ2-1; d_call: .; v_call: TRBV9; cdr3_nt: TGTGCCAGCAGCGTCGGAGGGGAGCACCGCTATGAGCAGTTCTTC; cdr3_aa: CASSVGGEHRYEQFF
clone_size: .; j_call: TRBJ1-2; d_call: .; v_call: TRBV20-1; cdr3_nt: TGCAGTGCTAGAGACAACTATGGCTACACCTTC; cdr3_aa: CSARDNYGYTF
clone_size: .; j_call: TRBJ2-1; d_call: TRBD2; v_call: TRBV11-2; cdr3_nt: TGTGCCAGCAGCTTAGGACTAGCGAACGTTAATGAGCAGTTCTTC; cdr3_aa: CASSLGLANVNEQFF
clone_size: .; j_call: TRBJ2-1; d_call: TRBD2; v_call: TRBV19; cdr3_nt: TGTGCCAGTAGTACGATGACTAGCGGGAGGTCCTACAATGAGCAGTTCTTC; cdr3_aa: CASSTMTSGRSYNEQFF
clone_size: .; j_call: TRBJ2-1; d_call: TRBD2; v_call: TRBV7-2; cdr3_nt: TGTGCCAGCAGCTTAAGACTAGCGGGAGGTGACGAGCAGTTCTTC; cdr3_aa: CASSLRLAGGDEQFF
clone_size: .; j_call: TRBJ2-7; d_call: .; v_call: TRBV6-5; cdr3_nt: TGTGCCAGCAGTTACTTGGGGGGGCCCTACGAGCAGTACTTC; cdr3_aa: CASSYLGGPYEQYF
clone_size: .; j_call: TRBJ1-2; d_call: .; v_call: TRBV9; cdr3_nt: TGTGCCAGCAGCCCGGTCACAGCTAACTATGGCTACACCTTC; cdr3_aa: CASSPVTANYGYTF
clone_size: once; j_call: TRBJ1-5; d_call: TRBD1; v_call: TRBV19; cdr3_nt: TGTGCCAGTGCGGAGGACAGGGGTTTCAATCAGCCCCAGCATTTT; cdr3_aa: CASAEDRGFNQPQHF
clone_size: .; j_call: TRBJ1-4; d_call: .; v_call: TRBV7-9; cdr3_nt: TGTGCCAGCAGCTTAGAGACAGGATGGCATGAAAAACTGTTTTTT; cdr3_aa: CASSLETGWHEKLFF
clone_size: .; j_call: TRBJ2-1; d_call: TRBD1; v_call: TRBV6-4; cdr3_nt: TGTGCCAGCAGTGACTCAGCAGGGGGCTACAATGAGCAGTTCTTC; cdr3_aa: CASSDSAGGYNEQFF
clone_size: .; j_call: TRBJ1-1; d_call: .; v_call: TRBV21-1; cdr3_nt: TGTGCCAGCAGCAAAAGACAGGGCACTGAAGCTTTCTTT; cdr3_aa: CASSKRQGTEAFF
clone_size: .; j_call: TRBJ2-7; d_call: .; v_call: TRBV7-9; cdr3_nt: TGTGCCAGCAGCTTAGAGGTACTGCTGAACGAGCAGTACTTC; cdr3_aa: CASSLEVLLNEQYF
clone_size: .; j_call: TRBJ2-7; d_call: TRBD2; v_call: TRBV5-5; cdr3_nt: TGTGCCAGCAGCCCCGGGGGGTTCGGTCTAGACGAGCAGTACTTC; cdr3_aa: CASSPGGFGLDEQYF
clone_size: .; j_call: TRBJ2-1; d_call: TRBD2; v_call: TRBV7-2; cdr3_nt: TGTGCCACCGAGATTCTAGCGGGCGCCCACAATGAGCAGTTCTTC; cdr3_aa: CATEILAGAHNEQFF